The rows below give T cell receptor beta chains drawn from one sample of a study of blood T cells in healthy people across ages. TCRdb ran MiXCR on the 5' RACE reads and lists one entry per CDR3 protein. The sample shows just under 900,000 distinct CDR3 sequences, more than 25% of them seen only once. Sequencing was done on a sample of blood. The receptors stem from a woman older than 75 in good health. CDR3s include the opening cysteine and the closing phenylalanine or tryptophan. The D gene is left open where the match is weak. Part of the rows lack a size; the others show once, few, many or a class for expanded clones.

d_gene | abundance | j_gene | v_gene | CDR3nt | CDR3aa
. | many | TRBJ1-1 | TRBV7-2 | TGTGCCAGCAGCTTCCGAGGTCGAACTGAAGCTTTCTTT | CASSFRGRTEAFF
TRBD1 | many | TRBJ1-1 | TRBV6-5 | TGTGCCAGCAGACCTCCGGGGACAGGGTTCGCTTTCTTT | CASRPPGTGFAFF
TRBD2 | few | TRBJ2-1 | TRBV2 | TGTGCCAGCAGTTTTGGTGGGGGGGGGCAGTTCTTC | CASSFGGGGQFF
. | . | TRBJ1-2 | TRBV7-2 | TGTGCCAGCAGCTTACCCCTCGGGGGCGCTGGGTATGGCTACACCTTC | CASSLPLGGAGYGYTF
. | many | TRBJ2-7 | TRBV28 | TGTGCCAGCAGTTCATCAGGGTTTCCCGAGCAGTACTTC | CASSSSGFPEQYF
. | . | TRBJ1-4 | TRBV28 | TGTGCCAGCGGCGCGGGGGGGGCGGGAACTAATGAAAAACTGTTTTTT | CASGAGGAGTNEKLFF
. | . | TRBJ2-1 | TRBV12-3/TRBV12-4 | TGTGCCAGCAGTCTATGGGAGTACCCTAACAATGAGCAGTTCTTC | CASSLWEYPNNEQFF
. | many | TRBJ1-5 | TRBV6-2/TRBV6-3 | TGTGCCAGCAGTTATATCGCGGGCAATCAGCCCCAGCATTTT | CASSYIAGNQPQHF
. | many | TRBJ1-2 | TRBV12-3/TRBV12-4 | TGTGCCGCCAAGACGGCCTATGGCTACACCTTC | CAAKTAYGYTF
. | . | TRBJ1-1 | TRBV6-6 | TGTGCCAGCAGTTACGGGTCAGGTTCATTTTCTGAAGCTTTCTTT | CASSYGSGSFSEAFF
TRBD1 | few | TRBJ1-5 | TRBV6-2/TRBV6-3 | TGTGCCTCCCGGGACAGGGGGACCTTTAGCAATCAGCCCCAGCATTTT | CASRDRGTFSNQPQHF
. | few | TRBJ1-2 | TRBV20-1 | TGCAGTGCGGCGGGGGTTGGGAGGGGCTACACCTTC | CSAAGVGRGYTF
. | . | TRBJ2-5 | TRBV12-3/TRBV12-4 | TGTGCCAGCAGTTTCGACAGGACTGGGGAGCAGTACTTC | CASSFDRTGEQYF
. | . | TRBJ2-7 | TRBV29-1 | TGCAGCGCCCCGAGACTACCATTCTTTTACGAGCAGTACTTC | CSAPRLPFFYEQYF
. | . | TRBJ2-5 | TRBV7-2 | TGTGCCAGCAGGCAATTAACAGGGCTGGGGGAAGAGACCCAGTACTTC | CASRQLTGLGEETQYF
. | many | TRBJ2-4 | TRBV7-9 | TGTGCCAGCAGCTTAAACGTCAAAAACATTCAGTACTTC | CASSLNVKNIQYF
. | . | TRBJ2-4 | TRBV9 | TGTGCCGGCAGCGTAGAGGGGGGCGAGGGTTCCAAAAACATTCAGTACTTC | CAGSVEGGEGSKNIQYF
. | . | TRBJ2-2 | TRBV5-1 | TGCGCCAGCAGCTGGGACGGATCCACCGGGGAGCTGTTTTTT | CASSWDGSTGELFF
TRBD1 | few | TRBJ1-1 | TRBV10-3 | TGTGCCACCCCGACAGGGGGCGTAACTGAAGCTTTCTTT | CATPTGGVTEAFF
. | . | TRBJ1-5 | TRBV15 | TGTGCCACCAGCGCCCGGGCCCGCAATCAGCCCCAGCATTTT | CATSARARNQPQHF
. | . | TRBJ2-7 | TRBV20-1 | TGCAGTGCTAGCGGGGATTACTACGAGCAGTACTTC | CSASGDYYEQYF
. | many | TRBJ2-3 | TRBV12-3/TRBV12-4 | TGTGCCAGCAGGAATCCGGGCCCTACGCAGTATTTT | CASRNPGPTQYF
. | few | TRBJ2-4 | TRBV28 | TGTGCCAGCAGTTACCCCGGGACGTTAGCCAAAAACATTCAGTACTTC | CASSYPGTLAKNIQYF
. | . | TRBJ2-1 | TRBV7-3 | TGTGCCAGCAGCGTAAGGGGAGAGGGCTACAATGAGCAGTTCTTC | CASSVRGEGYNEQFF